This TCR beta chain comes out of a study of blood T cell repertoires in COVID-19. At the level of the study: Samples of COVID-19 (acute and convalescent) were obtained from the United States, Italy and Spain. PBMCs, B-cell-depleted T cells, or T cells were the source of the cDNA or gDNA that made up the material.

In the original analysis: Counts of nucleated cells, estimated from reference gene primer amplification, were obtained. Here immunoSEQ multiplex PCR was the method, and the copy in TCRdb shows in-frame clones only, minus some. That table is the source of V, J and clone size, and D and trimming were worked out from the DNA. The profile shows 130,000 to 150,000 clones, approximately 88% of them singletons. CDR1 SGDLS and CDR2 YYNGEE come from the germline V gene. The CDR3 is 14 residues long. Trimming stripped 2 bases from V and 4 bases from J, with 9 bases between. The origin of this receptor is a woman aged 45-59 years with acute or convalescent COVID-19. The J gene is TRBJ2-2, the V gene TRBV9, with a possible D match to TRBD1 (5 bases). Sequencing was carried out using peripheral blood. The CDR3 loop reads CASSVWGSTGELFF. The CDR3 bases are TGTGCCAGCAGCGTCTGGGGCTCCACCGGGGAGCTGTTTTTT.